The next 20 T cell receptor beta chains were all read from a single sample in a study of T cells in women clearing cervical HPV infection. Repertoires were generated with immunoSEQ multiplex PCR, while TCRdb's copy carries only in-frame clones and drops some. The sample has over 30,000 clones. Specimen: blood buffy coat. The source of these receptors is a woman between 18 and 69 years old with a cervical HPV16 infection that either progressed to CIN3+ or cleared (not recorded which).

The CDR3 region is CASSQAQGAVGGQPQHF. The sequenced part of the CDR3 DNA is TGCGCCAGCAGCCAAGCACAGGGGGCCGTGGGGGGGCAGCCC. The chain uses TRBV4-1 and TRBJ1-5; 9 bases match TRBD1. The CDR3 goes on 3 residues after the read ends, and that part is filled in from the germline J gene. CDR3 length equals 17 residues. Germline V gene sequence: CDR1 MGHRA, CDR2 YSYEKL. J lost 7 bases, V lost 1 base, and 11 bases had no gene match.

As to this clone: The read ends 3 residues early relative to the CDR3; the germline J gene fills the gap. The genes are TRBV19 and TRBJ2-3; 11 bases are shared with TRBD2. CDR1 and CDR2 (germline): LNHDA, SQIVND (reference sequence). The V segment lost 5 bases and the J segment 6 bases; nucleotides outside the gene matches: 13. The CDR3 loop spans 17 amino acids. The part of the CDR3 DNA that was read is TGTGCCAGTAGTCCACTCTCCCTAGCGGGGGGCCCCGATACG. Encoded protein: CASSPLSLAGGPDT. The whole CDR3 is CASSPLSLAGGPDTQYF.

Note on this clone: Read sequence stops 3 residues before the CDR3 end, and the germline J gene provides the missing end. This chain uses TRBV10-1 with TRBJ2-1, with 7 bases lining up with TRBD1. The CDR3 runs 15 residues. With 8 bases clipped from V and 4 bases from J, the junction kept 11 bases outside the gene matches. Germline CDR1 WNHNN, CDR2 SYGVQD (reference sequence). The part of the CDR3 DNA that was read is TGCGCCAGCCTCCTTCGGGACAGAACGTACAATGAG. Amino acids: CASLLRDRTYNE. The entire CDR3 protein is CASLLRDRTYNEQFF.

Details on this clone: The CDR3 end falls 3 residues outside the read, so it is completed with the germline J gene. The chain recombines TRBV4-1 with TRBJ1-4; D ambiguous. Germline-derived CDR1 and CDR2 are MGHRA and YSYEKL. Trimming cost V 3 bases and J 0 bases, with 8 bases left between them. This CDR3 has 15 residues. Incomplete CDR3 DNA: TGCGCCAGCAGCCACCTCAGTGCAACTAATGAAAAA. Translating it yields CASSHLSATNEK. The whole CDR3 reads CASSHLSATNEKLFF.

About this clone: With the read ending 3 residues before the CDR3 end, the germline J gene is used to fill in that end. The V call is TRBV6-1, the J call TRBJ2-5, with D hard to call. V lost 0 bases to trimming and J lost 5 bases, with 7 bases between them. The germline CDR1 and CDR2 sequences are MNHNS and SASEGT. This CDR3 comprises 13 residues. CDR3 sequence: CASSEAMRETQYF. The covered CDR3 bases are TGTGCCAGCAGTGAAGCGATGAGGGAGACC.

About this clone itself: The CDR3 extends 3 residues past the end of the read, so its final part is completed from the germline J gene. The V gene is TRBV7-9, the J gene TRBJ2-3; unclear D gene. The CDR3 runs 12 residues. The V and J ends lost 4 bases and 2 bases respectively, with 4 bases between them. CDR1 is SEHNR and CDR2 is FQNEAQ in the germline V gene (reference sequence). The covered CDR3 bases are TGTGCCAGCAGCTCCATCACAGATACG. Its protein product is CASSSITDT. The entire CDR3 protein reads CASSSITDTQYF.

As for this clone: The read stops 3 residues short of the end of the CDR3; the missing end is completed from the germline J gene. This chain joins TRBV20-1 and TRBJ2-3; D not resolved. The CDR3 extends over 11 amino acids. Germline-derived CDR1 and CDR2 are DFQATT and SNEGSKA (reference sequence). Trimming took off 1 base at V and 5 bases at J, with 4 bases between the two ends. CDR3 protein: CSARAKDTQYF. CDR3 bases read: TGCAGTGCTAGAGCTAAAGATACG.

In regard to this clone: The read ends 3 residues early relative to the CDR3; the germline J gene fills the gap. The chain has TRBV29-1 and TRBJ2-2, with D maybe TRBD2 (7 bases). The CDR3 has 15 residues. V shed 7 bases and J shed 0 bases, with 15 bases lying between them. Per the germline V gene, CDR1 is SQVTM and CDR2 is ANQGSEA. CDR3 bases read: TGCAGCGCCAAAGGGGGGGACCCGAACACCGGGGAG. Its translation is CSAKGGDPNTGE. The entire CDR3 reads CSAKGGDPNTGELFF.

CDR3 region: CASSVDPREVNEQFF. CDR3 DNA (partial): TGTGCCAGCAGCGTAGACCCGAGAGAGGTTAATGAG. V is TRBV9 and J is TRBJ2-1; D unclear. The CDR3 goes on 3 residues after the read ends, and that part is filled in from the germline J gene. The CDR3 spans 15 residues. Germline CDR1 reads SGDLS; CDR2 reads YYNGEE. V was shortened by 0 bases and J by 7 bases, with 14 bases between the two germline ends.

Partial CDR3 DNA: TGCAGTGCTAGAGTGTGGACTAGCGGCACAGATACG. Protein product: CSARVWTSGTDT. The entire CDR3 protein is CSARVWTSGTDTQYF. The chain employs TRBV20-1 and TRBJ2-3; 9 bases match TRBD2. The read ends 3 residues before the CDR3 terminus; that terminus is restored from the germline J gene. Germline CDR1 reads DFQATT; CDR2 reads SNEGSKA (reference sequence). CDR3 length: 15 residues. V was clipped by 1 base and J by 1 base; unmatched bases: 3.

Comment on this clone: The observed sequence ends 3 residues before the CDR3 terminus, with the missing tail filled in from the germline J gene. This chain uses TRBV20-1 with TRBJ1-1, with a tentative D call TRBD1 (5 bases). Germline CDR1 is DFQATT and CDR2 is SNEGSKA (reference sequence). The CDR3 spans 12 residues. Between the trimmed V and J ends, which lost 2 bases and 7 bases, there was a span of 11 bases. Partial CDR3 DNA: TGCAGTGCTAGACAATCACAGGTTGAA. This codes for CSARQSQVE. The complete CDR3 sequence is CSARQSQVEAFF.

Turning to this clone: The read terminates 3 residues ahead of where the CDR3 ends, so the germline J gene completes it. The chain employs TRBV7-9 and TRBJ1-2, with 7 bases matching TRBD1. V was clipped by 3 bases and J by 7 bases; unmatched bases: 8. The CDR3 has 14 residues. CDR1 SEHNR and CDR2 FQNEAQ come from the germline V gene (reference sequence). This CDR3 reads CASSLGQMSSGYTF. CDR3 DNA (partial): TGTGCCAGCAGCTTGGGACAGATGTCAAGTGGC.

As to this clone: The read ends 3 residues early relative to the CDR3; the germline J gene fills the gap. The chain combines TRBV2 with TRBJ1-4; D might be TRBD1 (6 bases). The CDR3 sequence is 11 residues long. V lost 7 bases and J 6 bases, leaving 6 bases between the germline ends. CDR1 SNHLY and CDR2 FYNNEI come from the germline V gene. Partial CDR3 DNA: TGTGCCAGCACAGGGGATGAAAAA. Protein: CASTGDEK. In full, the CDR3 reads CASTGDEKLFF. Full variable domain (rest looked up from reference TRBV2 and TRBJ1-4): EPEVTQTPSHQVTQMGQEVILRCVPISNHLYFYWYRQILGQKVEFLVSFYNNEISEKSEIFDDQFSVERPDGSNFTLKIRSTKLEDSAMYFCASTGDEKLFFGSGTQLSVL.

Of note for this clone: Coverage ceases 3 residues before the CDR3 finishes, and the germline J gene fills in the end. The chain joins TRBV11-2 to TRBJ2-2; D unclear. The germline V gene has CDR1 SGHAT and CDR2 FQNNGV. The V end was cut by 0 bases, the J end by 6 bases, with 8 bases between. This CDR3 region has 14 residues. CDR3 bases read: TGTGCCAGCAGCTTAGATAGAACGGCCGGGGAG. Encoded protein: CASSLDRTAGE. The entire CDR3 protein reads CASSLDRTAGELFF.

Concerning this clone itself: The CDR3 extends 3 residues past the end of the read, so its final part is completed from the germline J gene. J is TRBJ1-1 and V is TRBV2; D is undetermined. Germline V gives CDR1 SNHLY, CDR2 FYNNEI. The CDR3 spans 15 residues. The chain's CDR3 is CASSEGLLQTPWAFF. The CDR3 bases that were read are TGTGCCAGCAGTGAAGGACTCCTCCAAACCCCATGG.

Regarding this clone: The read is 3 residues too short to cover the CDR3 end, so that end is filled in from the germline J gene. The rearrangement links TRBV4-1 to TRBJ1-2; D perhaps matches TRBD1 (6 bases). The V end was cut by 4 bases, the J end by 0 bases, with 12 bases between. The V gene's germline CDR1 is MGHRA and CDR2 YSYEKL. The CDR3 sequence is 15 residues long. Incomplete CDR3 DNA: TGCGCCAGCAGCCCAGGACAGATTACTAACTATGGC. This codes for CASSPGQITNYG. The CDR3 reads in full as CASSPGQITNYGYTF.

In the case of this clone: The read stops 3 residues short of the end of the CDR3; the missing end is completed from the germline J gene. The chain links TRBV18 to TRBJ2-3, with 8 bases fitting TRBD2. V was clipped by 3 bases and J by 4 bases; unmatched bases: 6. CDR1 and CDR2 (germline): KGHSH, LQKENI. This CDR3 is built from 15 residues. Partial CDR3 DNA: TGTGCCAGCTCACCCCGTAGCGGGGAGGCAGATACG. This gives the protein CASSPRSGEADT. The whole CDR3 protein reads CASSPRSGEADTQYF.

Points on this clone: The CDR3 end falls 3 residues outside the read, so it is completed with the germline J gene. V usage is TRBV18 and J usage is TRBJ1-1; D unresolved. V dropped 3 bases and J dropped 1 base, with 9 bases sitting between them. The CDR3 is 14 amino acids. Germline-derived CDR1 and CDR2 are KGHSH and LQKENI. The CDR3 loop is CASSPVAGNTEAFF. CDR3 DNA, as far as it was read: TGTGCCAGCTCACCGGTGGCGGGGAACACTGAA.

A note on this clone: The CDR3 end falls 3 residues outside the read, so it is completed with the germline J gene. The J gene is TRBJ2-7, the V gene TRBV20-1, with 9 bases that match TRBD2. V lost 3 bases and J lost 2; bases outside the gene matches: 8. This CDR3 region has 15 residues. The germline gives CDR1 DFQATT, CDR2 SNEGSKA (reference sequence). CDR3 protein: CSASAASGVAYEQYF. The sequenced CDR3 bases are TGCAGTGCTAGTGCGGCTAGCGGGGTAGCCTACGAG.

With respect to this clone: Coverage ceases 3 residues before the CDR3 finishes, and the germline J gene fills in the end. The chain links TRBV18 to TRBJ1-1; D possibly corresponds to TRBD1 (5 bases). The CDR3 has 16 residues. V gave up 0 bases and J gave up 4 bases, with 15 bases separating them. CDR1 is KGHSH, CDR2 LQKENI, per germline. Partial CDR3 DNA: TGTGCCAGCTCACCACCGGGGCAGCGGGGTGGCACTGAA. It is translated as CASSPPGQRGGTE. The whole CDR3 is CASSPPGQRGGTEAFF.